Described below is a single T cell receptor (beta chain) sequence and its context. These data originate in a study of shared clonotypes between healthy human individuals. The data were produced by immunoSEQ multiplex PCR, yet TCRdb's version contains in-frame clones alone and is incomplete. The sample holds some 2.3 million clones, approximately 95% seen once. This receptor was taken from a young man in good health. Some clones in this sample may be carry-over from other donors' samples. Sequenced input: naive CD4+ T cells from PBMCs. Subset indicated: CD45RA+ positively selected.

CDR3 sequence reads: CASRQGGNTEAFF. DNA of the CDR3: TGCGCCAGCAGGCAGGGGGGGAACACTGAAGCTTTCTTT. This chain uses TRBV5-1 with TRBJ1-1; 7 bases are a match to TRBD1. Trimming took 5 bases from V and 1 from J; bases not matched to a gene: 2. CDR1 is SGHRS and CDR2 is YFSETQ in the germline V gene. This CDR3 comprises 13 residues.